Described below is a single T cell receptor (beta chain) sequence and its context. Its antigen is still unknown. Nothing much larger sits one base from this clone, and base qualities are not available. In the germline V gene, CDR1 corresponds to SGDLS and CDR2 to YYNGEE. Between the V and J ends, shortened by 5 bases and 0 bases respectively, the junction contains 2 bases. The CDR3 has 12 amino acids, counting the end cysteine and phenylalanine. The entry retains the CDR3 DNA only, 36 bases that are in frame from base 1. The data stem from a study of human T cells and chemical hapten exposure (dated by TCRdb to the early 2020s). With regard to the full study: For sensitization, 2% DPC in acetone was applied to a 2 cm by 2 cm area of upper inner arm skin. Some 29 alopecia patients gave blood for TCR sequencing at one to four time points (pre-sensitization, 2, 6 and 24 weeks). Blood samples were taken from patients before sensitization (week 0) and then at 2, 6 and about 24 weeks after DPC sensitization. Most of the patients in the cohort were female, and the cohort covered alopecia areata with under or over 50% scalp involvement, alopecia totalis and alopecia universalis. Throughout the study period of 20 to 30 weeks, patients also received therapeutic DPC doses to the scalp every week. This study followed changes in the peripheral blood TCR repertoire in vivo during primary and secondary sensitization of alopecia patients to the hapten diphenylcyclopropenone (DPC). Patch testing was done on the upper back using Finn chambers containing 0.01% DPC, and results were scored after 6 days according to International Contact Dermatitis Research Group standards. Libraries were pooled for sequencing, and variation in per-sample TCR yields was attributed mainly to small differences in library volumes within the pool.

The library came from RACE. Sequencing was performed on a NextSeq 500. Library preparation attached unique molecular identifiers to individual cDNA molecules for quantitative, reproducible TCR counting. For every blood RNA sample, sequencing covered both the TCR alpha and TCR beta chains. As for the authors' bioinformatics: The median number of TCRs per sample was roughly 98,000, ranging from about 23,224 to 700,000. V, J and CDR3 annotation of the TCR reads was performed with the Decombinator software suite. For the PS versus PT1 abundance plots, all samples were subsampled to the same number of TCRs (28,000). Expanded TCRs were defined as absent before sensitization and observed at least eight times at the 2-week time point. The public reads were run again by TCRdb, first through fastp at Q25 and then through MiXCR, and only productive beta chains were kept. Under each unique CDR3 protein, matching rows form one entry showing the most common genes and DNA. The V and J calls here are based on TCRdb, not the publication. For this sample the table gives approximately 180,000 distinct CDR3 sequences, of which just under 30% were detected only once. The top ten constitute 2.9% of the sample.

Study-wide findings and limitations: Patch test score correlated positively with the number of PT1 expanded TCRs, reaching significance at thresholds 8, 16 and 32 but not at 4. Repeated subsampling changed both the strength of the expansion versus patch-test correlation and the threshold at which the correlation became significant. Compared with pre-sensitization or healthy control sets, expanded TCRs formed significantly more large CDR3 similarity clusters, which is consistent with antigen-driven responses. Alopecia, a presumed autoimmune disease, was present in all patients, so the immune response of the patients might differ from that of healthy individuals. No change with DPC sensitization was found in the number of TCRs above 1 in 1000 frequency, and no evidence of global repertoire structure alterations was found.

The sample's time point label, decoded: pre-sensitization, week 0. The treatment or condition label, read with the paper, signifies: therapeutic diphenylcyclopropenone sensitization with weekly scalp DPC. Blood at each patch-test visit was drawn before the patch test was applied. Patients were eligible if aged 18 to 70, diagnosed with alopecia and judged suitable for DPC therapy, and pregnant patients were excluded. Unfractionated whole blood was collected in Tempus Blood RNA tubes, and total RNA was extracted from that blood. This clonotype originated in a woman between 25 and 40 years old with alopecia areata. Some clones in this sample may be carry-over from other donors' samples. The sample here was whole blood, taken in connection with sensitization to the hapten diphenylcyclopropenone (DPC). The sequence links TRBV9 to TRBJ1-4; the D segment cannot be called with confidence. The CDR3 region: CASRTTNEKLFF. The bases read TGTGCCAGCAGGACAACTAATGAAAAACTGTTTTTT.